This T cell receptor beta chain was retrieved from a study of blood T cells in healthy people across ages. This clonotype was seen a handful of times. Then a second PCR, running about 6 to 12 cycles, was carried out with a sample-barcoded 5' primer and a J-beta primer mix. TCRdb used MiXCR to reprocess the 5' RACE reads, holding one entry per CDR3 protein. The sample has hundreds of thousands of distinct CDR3 sequences, roughly 30% seen once. The CDR3 consists of 15 residues. The V and J ends lost 5 bases and 4 bases, in that order; junction bases with no gene match: 8. The TCR sequence derives from a woman aged 80 or over in good health. This chain uses TRBV12-3 or TRBV12-4 with TRBJ1-2; 9 bases agree with TRBD1. The sequenced material came from blood. Here the CDR3 DNA reads TGTGCCAGCAGTCCGCGGACAGGGGCGGCCTATGGCTACACCTTC. Its translation: CASSPRTGAAYGYTF.